The 15 T cell receptor beta chains presented below share a single source sample, sequenced in a study of cytomegalovirus exposure and HLA in healthy donors. PCR employed 60 Vbeta and 13 Jbeta primers. The repertoire was sequenced with immunoSEQ multiplex PCR; TCRdb's copy has only in-frame clones and lacks some. The sample records 40,000 to 45,000 clones, more than 45% being singletons. The sequenced sample was PBMCs. The receptors were gathered from a man in his 60s in good health and CMV-seronegative.

This chain's CDR3 is CASSLSGSLGTEAFF. CDR3 nucleotide sequence: TGTGCCAGCAGCTTATCCGGGTCATTGGGCACTGAAGCTTTCTTT. The rearrangement uses TRBV7-3 and TRBJ1-1; D uncertain. Germline CDR1 is SGHTA and CDR2 is FQGTGA. The V end was cut by 2 bases, the J end by 4 bases, with 14 bases between. The CDR3 runs to 15 residues. The full variable domain, completed using reference TRBV7-3 and TRBJ1-1, is GAGVSQTPSNKVTEKGKYVELRCDPISGHTALYWYRQSLGQGPEFLIYFQGTGAADDSGLPNDRFFAVRPEGSVSTLKIQRTERGDSAVYLCASSLSGSLGTEAFFGQGTRLTVV.

The chain has TRBV28 and TRBJ1-4, with D hard to call. V shed 3 bases and J shed 3 bases, with 11 bases lying between them. CDR3 length: 15 amino acids. Germline V gene lookup returns CDR1 MDHEN and CDR2 SYDVKM. The CDR3 DNA follows: TGTGCCAGCAGTTTGTCTGGTGAGGCTAATGAAAAACTGTTTTTT. Its translation: CASSLSGEANEKLFF.

This clone was detected only a few times. The V call is TRBV18, the J call TRBJ2-5; D gene uncertain. Per germline, CDR1 KGHSH and CDR2 LQKENI. This CDR3 spans 14 amino acids. Deletions cut 0 bases from V and 2 bases from J, with 7 bases between. In DNA, the CDR3 is TGTGCCAGCTCACCACCTACAGCTCAAGAGACCCAGTACTTC. This gives the protein CASSPPTAQETQYF.

This rearrangement joins TRBV29-1 to TRBJ2-1, with TRBD2 identical over 14 bases. Germline lookup yields CDR1 SQVTM and CDR2 ANQGSEA. With V trimmed by 5 bases and J by 6 bases, 3 bases remained unmatched. This CDR3 is built from 14 residues. This chain's CDR3 is CSVSTSGRVNEQFF. The CDR3 DNA reads TGCAGCGTTTCGACTAGCGGGAGGGTCAATGAGCAGTTCTTC.

This CDR3 reads CASSPGGSATDTQYF. CDR3 in DNA: TGCGCCAGCAGCCCGGGCGGGAGTGCGACAGATACGCAGTATTTT. This chain connects TRBV4-3 to TRBJ2-3, with TRBD2 matching 7 bases. The CDR3 has 15 residues. Germline CDR1 reads LGHNA; CDR2 reads YSLEER. After removal of 4 bases from V and 3 bases from J, the junction contained 7 bases not matched to a gene.

The gene calls are TRBV28 and TRBJ1-2; 9 positions agree with TRBD1. The CDR3 has 18 amino acids. CDR1 is MDHEN and CDR2 is SYDVKM in the germline V gene. Trimming at V came to 8 bases and at J to 3 bases, leaving 19 bases not matched to a gene. CDR3 protein: CASRPGQGFPRPHYGYTF. The CDR3 bases are TGTGCCAGCCGTCCGGGACAGGGCTTCCCTCGGCCACACTATGGCTACACCTTC.

This clone was seen more than once but under ten times. The chain carries TRBV7-9 and TRBJ2-5; 14 bases are a match to TRBD2. The CDR3 has 16 amino acids. The germline CDR1 and CDR2 sequences are SEHNR and FQNEAQ (reference sequence). V was pared by 5 bases and J by 5 bases, with 7 bases of the junction left unmatched. CDR3 sequence reads: CASSQGLAGVSETQYF. The CDR3 coding sequence is TGTGCCAGCAGCCAGGGACTAGCGGGAGTATCGGAGACCCAGTACTTC.

The V and J genes are TRBV7-2 and TRBJ1-2, with a possible D match to TRBD1 (6 bases). Trimming shortened V by 1 base and J by 2 bases, and 11 bases separated the two germline ends. Germline CDR1 and CDR2: SGHTA and FQGNSA. The CDR3 has 15 amino acids. The CDR3 spells CASSLDRAANYGYTF. CDR3 DNA: TGTGCCAGCAGCTTAGACAGGGCGGCCAACTATGGCTACACCTTC.

This clone came up many times. The CDR3 region has the DNA TGTGCCAGCAGGGACGGGACTAGCGGGAGTACAGATACGCAGTATTTT. This translates into CASRDGTSGSTDTQYF. The chain is built from TRBV7-9 and TRBJ2-3; 14 bases fit TRBD2. The CDR3 runs to 16 residues. Germline V gene lookup returns CDR1 SEHNR and CDR2 FQNEAQ (reference sequence). V gave up 6 bases and J gave up 3 bases; unmatched junction bases: 5.

V and J are TRBV5-1 and TRBJ2-3, with D possibly TRBD2 on 5 matching bases. The V end was cut by 1 base, the J end by 5 bases, with 14 bases between. The CDR3 is 15 amino acids. From germline, CDR1 is SGHRS and CDR2 YFSETQ. DNA for the CDR3: TGCGCCAGCAGCTTGAGTCCGGGAAAAGTAGATACGCAGTATTTT. Encoded protein: CASSLSPGKVDTQYF.

This chain connects TRBV5-1 to TRBJ2-7; D is perhaps TRBD1 (5 bases). Germline loops: CDR1 SGHRS, CDR2 YFSETQ. Trimming left V 2 bases short and J 7 bases short, with 16 bases between. The CDR3 spans 14 residues. The CDR3 loop reads CASSFNGREKEQYF. As DNA, the CDR3 is TGCGCCAGCAGCTTCAATGGCAGGGAAAAGGAGCAGTACTTC. The full variable domain, rest sourced from reference TRBV5-1 and TRBJ2-7, is KAGVTQTPRYLIKTRGQQVTLSCSPISGHRSVSWYQQTPGQGLQFLFEYFSETQRNKGNFPGRFSGRQFSNSRSEMNVSTLELGDSALYLCASSFNGREKEQYFGPGTRLTVT.

This chain joins TRBV4-1 and TRBJ1-3, with 9 nucleotides matching TRBD1. The CDR3 has 17 residues. The J segment lost 4 bases and the V segment lost 4 bases, leaving 11 bases of the junction unmatched. The germline V gene has CDR1 MGHRA and CDR2 YSYEKL. The CDR3 sequence: CASSLDGTGSSGNTIYF. In DNA, the CDR3 is TGCGCCAGCAGCCTTGATGGGACAGGGTCTTCAGGAAACACCATATATTTT.

This chain connects TRBV7-6 to TRBJ2-2; the match to TRBD1 covers 7 bases. V lost 5 bases, J lost 11 bases, and 11 bases stayed unmatched. CDR1 SGHVS and CDR2 FNYEAQ come from the germline V gene. The CDR3 spans 14 residues. The CDR3, as DNA: TGTGCCAGCAGCCCCGAATGGGCAGGGGGTGAGCTGTTTTTT. As protein: CASSPEWAGGELFF.

V gene TRBV4-2 combines with J gene TRBJ2-7, with TRBD2 matching over 8 bases. The CDR3 consists of 17 residues. With 3 bases clipped from V and 0 bases from J, the junction kept 10 bases outside the gene matches. Germline V lookup: CDR1 LGHNA, CDR2 YNFKEQ. The CDR3 here is CASSHGLAEHSSYEQYF. The CDR3 DNA sequence: TGTGCCAGCAGCCACGGACTAGCAGAACATAGCTCCTACGAGCAGTACTTC.

V and J are TRBV2 and TRBJ1-5, with D possibly matching TRBD1 (5 bases). Germline V gene lookup returns CDR1 SNHLY and CDR2 FYNNEI. The V gene lost 2 bases and the J gene lost 6 bases, with 8 bases spanning the gap. The CDR3 is made up of 13 amino acids. The CDR3 DNA follows: TGTGCCAGCAGTGAATGGGGGGGTCAGCCCCAGCATTTT. It translates to CASSEWGGQPQHF. Based on the CDR3 plus reference TRBV2 and TRBJ1-5, the full variable domain is EPEVTQTPSHQVTQMGQEVILRCVPISNHLYFYWYRQILGQKVEFLVSFYNNEISEKSEIFDDQFSVERPDGSNFTLKIRSTKLEDSAMYFCASSEWGGQPQHFGDGTRLSIL.